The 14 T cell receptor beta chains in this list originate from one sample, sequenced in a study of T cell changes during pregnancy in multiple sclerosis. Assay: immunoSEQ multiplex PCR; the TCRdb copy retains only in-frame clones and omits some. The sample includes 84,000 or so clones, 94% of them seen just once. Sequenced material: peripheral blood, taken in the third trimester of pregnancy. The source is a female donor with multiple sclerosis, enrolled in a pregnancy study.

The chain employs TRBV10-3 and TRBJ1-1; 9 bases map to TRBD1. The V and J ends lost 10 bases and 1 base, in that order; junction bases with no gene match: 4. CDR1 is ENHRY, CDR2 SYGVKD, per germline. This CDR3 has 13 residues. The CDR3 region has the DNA TGTGCCACCGACAGGGGGGAGAACACTGAAGCTTTCTTT. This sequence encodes CATDRGENTEAFF.

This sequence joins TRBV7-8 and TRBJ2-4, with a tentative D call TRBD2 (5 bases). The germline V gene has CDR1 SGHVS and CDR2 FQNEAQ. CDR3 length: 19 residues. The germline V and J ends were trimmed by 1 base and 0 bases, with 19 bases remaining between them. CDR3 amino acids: CASSLVSRGNLLAKNIQYF. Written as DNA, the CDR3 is TGTGCCAGCAGCTTAGTCTCTCGGGGAAATCTACTAGCCAAAAACATTCAGTACTTC.

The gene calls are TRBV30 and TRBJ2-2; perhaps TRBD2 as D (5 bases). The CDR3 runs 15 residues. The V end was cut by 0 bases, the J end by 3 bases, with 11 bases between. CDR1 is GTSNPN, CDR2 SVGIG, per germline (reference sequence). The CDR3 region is CAWSVRDRYTGELFF. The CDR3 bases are TGTGCCTGGAGTGTCCGGGATCGGTACACCGGGGAGCTGTTTTTT. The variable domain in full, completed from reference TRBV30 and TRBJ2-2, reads SQTIHQWPATLVQPVGSPLSLECTVEGTSNPNLYWYRQAAGRGLQLLFYSVGIGQISSEVPQNLSASRPQDRQFILSSKKLLLSDSGFYLCAWSVRDRYTGELFFGEGSRLTVL.

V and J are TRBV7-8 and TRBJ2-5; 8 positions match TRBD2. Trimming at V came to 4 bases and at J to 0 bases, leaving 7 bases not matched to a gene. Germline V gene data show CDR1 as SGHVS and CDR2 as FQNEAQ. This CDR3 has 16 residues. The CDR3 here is CASSWGAGGYQETQYF. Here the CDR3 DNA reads TGTGCCAGCAGCTGGGGGGCGGGAGGATACCAAGAGACCCAGTACTTC.

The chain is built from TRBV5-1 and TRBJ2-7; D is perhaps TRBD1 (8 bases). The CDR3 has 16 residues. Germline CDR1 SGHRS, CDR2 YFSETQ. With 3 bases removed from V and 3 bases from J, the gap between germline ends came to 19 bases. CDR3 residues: CASSSPTGGAGYEQYF. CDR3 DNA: TGCGCCAGCAGCTCCCCCACAGGGGGGGCCGGCTACGAGCAGTACTTC.

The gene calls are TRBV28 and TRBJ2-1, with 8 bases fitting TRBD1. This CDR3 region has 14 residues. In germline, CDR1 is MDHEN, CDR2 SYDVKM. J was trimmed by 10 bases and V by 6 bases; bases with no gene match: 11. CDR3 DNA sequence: TGTGCCAGCAGAGGACAGGGCCTCCTCTTGGAGCAGTTCTTC. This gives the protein CASRGQGLLLEQFF.

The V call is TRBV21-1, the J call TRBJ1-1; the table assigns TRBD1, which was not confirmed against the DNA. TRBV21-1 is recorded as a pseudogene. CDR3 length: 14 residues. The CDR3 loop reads CASSPRTGRTEAFF. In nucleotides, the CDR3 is TGTGCCAGCAGCCCGAGGACAGGGCGAACTGAAGCTTTCTTT.

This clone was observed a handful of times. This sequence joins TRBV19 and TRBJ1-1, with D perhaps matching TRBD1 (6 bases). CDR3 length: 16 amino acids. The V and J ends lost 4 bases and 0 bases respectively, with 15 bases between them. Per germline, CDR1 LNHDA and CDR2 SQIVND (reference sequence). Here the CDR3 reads CASSTQGLVMNTEAFF. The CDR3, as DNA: TGTGCCAGTAGTACACAGGGATTGGTTATGAACACTGAAGCTTTCTTT.

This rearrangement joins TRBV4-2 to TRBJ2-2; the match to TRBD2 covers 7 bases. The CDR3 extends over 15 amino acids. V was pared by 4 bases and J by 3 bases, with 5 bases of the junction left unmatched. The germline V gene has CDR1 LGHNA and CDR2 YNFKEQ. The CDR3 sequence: CASSPALADTGELFF. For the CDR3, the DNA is TGTGCCAGCAGCCCAGCCCTAGCGGACACCGGGGAGCTGTTTTTT.

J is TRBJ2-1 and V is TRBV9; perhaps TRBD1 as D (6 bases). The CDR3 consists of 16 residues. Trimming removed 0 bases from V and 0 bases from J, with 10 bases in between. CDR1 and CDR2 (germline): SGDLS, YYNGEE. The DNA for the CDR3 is TGTGCCAGCAGCGTAGCTTCGGACAGCTCCTACAATGAGCAGTTCTTC. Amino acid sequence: CASSVASDSSYNEQFF.

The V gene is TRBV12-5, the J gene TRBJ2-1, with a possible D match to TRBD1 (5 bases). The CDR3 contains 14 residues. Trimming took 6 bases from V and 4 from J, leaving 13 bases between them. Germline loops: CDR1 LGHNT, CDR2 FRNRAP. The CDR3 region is CASGQDKEYNEQFF. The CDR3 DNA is TGTGCTAGTGGGCAGGACAAGGAATACAATGAGCAGTTCTTC.

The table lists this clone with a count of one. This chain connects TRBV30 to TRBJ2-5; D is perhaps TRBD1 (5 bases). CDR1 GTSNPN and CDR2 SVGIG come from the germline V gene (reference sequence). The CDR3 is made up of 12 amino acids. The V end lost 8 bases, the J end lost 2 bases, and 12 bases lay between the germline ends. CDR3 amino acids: CARTPRQETQYF. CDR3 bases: TGTGCCAGGACACCCCGGCAAGAGACCCAGTACTTC.

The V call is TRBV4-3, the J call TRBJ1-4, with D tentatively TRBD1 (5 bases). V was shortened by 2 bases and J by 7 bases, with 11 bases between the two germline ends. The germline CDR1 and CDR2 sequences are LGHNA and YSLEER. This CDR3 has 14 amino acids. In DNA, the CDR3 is TGCGCCAGCAGCCAATTCAAAGGGGTTGAAAAACTGTTTTTT. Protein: CASSQFKGVEKLFF.

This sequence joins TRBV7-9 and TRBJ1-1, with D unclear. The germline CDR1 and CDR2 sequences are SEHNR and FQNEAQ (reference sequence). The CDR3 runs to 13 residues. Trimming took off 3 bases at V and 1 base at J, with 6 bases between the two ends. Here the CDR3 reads CASSFGGNTEAFF. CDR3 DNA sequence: TGTGCCAGCAGCTTCGGTGGGAACACTGAAGCTTTCTTT.